This T cell receptor (beta chain) stems from a study of blood T cell repertoires in COVID-19. Overall study: From the United States, Italy and Spain came samples of acute and convalescent COVID-19. From T cells, B-cell-depleted T cells, or PBMCs came the material, which was cDNA or gDNA.

This CDR3 comprises 15 residues. Trimming removed 0 bases from V and 4 bases from J; junction bases left unmatched: 3. Looked up from germline, CDR1 is SNHLY and CDR2 is FYNNEI. How the authors handled the data: Cell counts per sample came from amplifying reference gene primers. Profiling relied on immunoSEQ multiplex PCR, and the TCRdb table lists in-frame clones only, not all of them. V, J and clone size are taken as reported in that table, and D and trimming were inferred from the DNA itself. The data show some 220,000 clones, less than 85% seen once. Material for sequencing was peripheral blood. The receptor's source is a woman aged 65 to 85 with acute or convalescent COVID-19. The chain has TRBV2 and TRBJ1-5, with TRBD1 identical over 7 bases. The CDR3 protein is CASSEATGRNQPQHF. The CDR3 DNA reads as TGTGCCAGCAGTGAAGCGACAGGGAGGAATCAGCCCCAGCATTTT.